This T cell receptor beta chain was found in a study of Ad26.COV2.S vaccination and SARS-CoV-2 variants. The treatment here: around 19 received Ad26.COV2.S at low or high dose, single or two shots; about 5 received placebo; per-sample allocation not given. Vaccine and placebo recipients were sampled on day 63 after the first injection. The CDR3 is made up of 12 amino acids. Germline V gene sequence: CDR1 SEHNR, CDR2 FQNEAQ (reference sequence). The J segment lost 10 bases and the V segment lost 7 bases, leaving 7 bases of the junction unmatched. Generated by immunoSEQ multiplex PCR, the TCRdb table keeps only in-frame clones and is missing some. The data contain about 250,000 clones, around 87% of them singletons.

The V gene is TRBV7-9, the J gene TRBJ2-1, with 7 bases lining up with TRBD1. The sequence came from a person between 18 and 59 years old who received the Ad26.COV2.S COVID-19 vaccine or a placebo. Material: peripheral blood, obtained in a trial of Ad26.COV2.S vaccine versus placebo. CDR3 sequence: CASTLLGGEQFF. CDR3 bases: TGTGCCAGCACCCTACTAGGGGGCGAGCAGTTCTTC. The full variable domain, its missing parts supplied by reference TRBV7-9 and TRBJ2-1, is DTGVSQNPRHKITKRGQNVTFRCDPISEHNRLYWYRQTLGQGPEFLTYFQNEAQLEKSRLLSDRFSAERPKGSFSTLEIQRTEQGDSAMYLCASTLLGGEQFFGPGTRLTVL.